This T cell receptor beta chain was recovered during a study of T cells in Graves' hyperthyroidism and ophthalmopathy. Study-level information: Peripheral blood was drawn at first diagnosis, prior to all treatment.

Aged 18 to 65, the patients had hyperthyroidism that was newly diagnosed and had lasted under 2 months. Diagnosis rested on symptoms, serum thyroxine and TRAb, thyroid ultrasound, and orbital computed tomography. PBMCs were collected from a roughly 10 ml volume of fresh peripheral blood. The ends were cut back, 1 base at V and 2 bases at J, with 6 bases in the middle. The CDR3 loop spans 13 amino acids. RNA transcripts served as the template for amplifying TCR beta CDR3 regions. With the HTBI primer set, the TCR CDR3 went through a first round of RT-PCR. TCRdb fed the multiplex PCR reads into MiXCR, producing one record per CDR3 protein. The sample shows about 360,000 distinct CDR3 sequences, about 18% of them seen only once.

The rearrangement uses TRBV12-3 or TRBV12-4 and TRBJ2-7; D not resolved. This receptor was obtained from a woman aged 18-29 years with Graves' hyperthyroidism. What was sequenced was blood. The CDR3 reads CASSLGNPYEQYF. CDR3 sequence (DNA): TGTGCCAGCAGTTTAGGAAACCCCTACGAGCAGTACTTC.